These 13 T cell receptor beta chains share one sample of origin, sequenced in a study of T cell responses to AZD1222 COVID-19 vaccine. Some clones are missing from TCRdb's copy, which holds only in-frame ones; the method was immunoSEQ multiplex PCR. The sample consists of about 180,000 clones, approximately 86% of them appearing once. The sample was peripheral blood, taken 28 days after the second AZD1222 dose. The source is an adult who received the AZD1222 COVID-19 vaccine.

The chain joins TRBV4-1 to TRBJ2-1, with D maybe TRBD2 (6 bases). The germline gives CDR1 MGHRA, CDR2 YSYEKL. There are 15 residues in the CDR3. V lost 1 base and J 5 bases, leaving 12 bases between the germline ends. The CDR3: CASSQALVADNEQFF. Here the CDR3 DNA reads TGCGCCAGCAGCCAAGCCCTAGTAGCGGACAATGAGCAGTTCTTC.

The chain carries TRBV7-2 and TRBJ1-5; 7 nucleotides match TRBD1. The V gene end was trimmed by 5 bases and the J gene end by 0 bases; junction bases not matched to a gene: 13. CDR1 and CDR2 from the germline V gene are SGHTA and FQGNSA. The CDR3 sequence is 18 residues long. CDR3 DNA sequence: TGTGCCAGCAGCCCTTTCTCCAGGGGGATGTATAGCAATCAGCCCCAGCATTTT. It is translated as CASSPFSRGMYSNQPQHF.

The CDR3 protein is CASRRETGVGYNEQFF. In DNA form, the CDR3 reads TGTGCCAGCAGGCGTGAGACAGGGGTGGGTTACAATGAGCAGTTCTTC. The V call is TRBV7-2, the J call TRBJ2-1; 8 bases agree with TRBD1. The germline CDR1 and CDR2 sequences are SGHTA and FQGNSA. V was clipped by 6 bases and J by 4 bases; unmatched bases: 11. The CDR3 is 16 amino acids.

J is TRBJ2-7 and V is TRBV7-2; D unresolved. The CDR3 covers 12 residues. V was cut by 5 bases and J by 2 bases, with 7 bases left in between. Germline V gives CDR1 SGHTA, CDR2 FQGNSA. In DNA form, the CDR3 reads TGTGCCAGCAGCCCACTCCCCTACGAGCAGTACTTC. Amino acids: CASSPLPYEQYF.

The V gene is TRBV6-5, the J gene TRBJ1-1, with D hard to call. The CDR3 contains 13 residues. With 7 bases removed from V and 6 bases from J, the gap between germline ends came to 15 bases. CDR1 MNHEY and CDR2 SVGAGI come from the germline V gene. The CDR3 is CASTQFPTAEAFF. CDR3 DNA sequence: TGTGCCAGCACTCAGTTCCCTACGGCTGAAGCTTTCTTT.

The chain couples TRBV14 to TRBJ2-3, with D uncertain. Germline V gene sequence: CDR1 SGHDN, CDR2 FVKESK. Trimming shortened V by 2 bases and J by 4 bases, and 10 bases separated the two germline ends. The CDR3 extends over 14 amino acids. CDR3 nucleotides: TGTGCCAGCAGCCAAAGTTTGGGCCCAGATACGCAGTATTTT. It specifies CASSQSLGPDTQYF.

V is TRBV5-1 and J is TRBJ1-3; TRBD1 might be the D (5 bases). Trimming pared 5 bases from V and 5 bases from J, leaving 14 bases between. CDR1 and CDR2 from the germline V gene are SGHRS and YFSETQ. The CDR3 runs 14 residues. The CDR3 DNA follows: TGCGCCAGCAGTCTGGGGCAGGGACGAAACACCATATATTTT. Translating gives CASSLGQGRNTIYF.

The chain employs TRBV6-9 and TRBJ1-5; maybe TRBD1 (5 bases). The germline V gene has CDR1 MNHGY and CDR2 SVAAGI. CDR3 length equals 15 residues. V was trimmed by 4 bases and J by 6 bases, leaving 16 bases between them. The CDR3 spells CASSLRGRDSQPQHF. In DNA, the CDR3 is TGTGCCAGCAGTTTACGGGGGAGGGATTCTCAGCCCCAGCATTTT.

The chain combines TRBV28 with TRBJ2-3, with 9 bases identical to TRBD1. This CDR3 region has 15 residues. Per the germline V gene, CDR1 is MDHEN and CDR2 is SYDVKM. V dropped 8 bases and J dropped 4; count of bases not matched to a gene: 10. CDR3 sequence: CASGGTGRTADTQYF. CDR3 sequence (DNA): TGTGCCAGCGGGGGGACAGGGCGCACTGCAGATACGCAGTATTTT.

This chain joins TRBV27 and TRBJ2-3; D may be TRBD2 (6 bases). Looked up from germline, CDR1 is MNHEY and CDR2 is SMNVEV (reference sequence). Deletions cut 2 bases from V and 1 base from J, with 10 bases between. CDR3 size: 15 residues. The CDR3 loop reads CASSLMGGRTDTQYF. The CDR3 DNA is TGTGCCAGCAGTTTAATGGGGGGACGCACAGATACGCAGTATTTT.

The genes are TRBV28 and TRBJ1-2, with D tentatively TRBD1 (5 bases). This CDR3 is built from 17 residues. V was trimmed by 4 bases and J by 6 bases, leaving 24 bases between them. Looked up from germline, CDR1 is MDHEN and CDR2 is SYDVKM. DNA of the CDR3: TGTGCCAGCAGTTATGGCCCTTCCGCCGCGCTGGGGCATGGCTACACCTTC. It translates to CASSYGPSAALGHGYTF.

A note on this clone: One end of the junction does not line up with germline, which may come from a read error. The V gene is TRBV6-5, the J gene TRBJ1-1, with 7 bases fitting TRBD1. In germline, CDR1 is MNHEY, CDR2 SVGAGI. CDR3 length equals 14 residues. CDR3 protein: CASTYRGRNTEAFF. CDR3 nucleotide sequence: TGTGCCAGCACTTACAGGGGCAGGAACACTGAAGCTTTCTTT.

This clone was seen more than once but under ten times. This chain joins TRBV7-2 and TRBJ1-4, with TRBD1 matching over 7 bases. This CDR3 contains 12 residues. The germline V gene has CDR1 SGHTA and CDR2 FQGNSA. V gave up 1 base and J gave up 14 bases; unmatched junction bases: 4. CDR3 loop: CASSLDARGLFF. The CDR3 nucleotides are TGTGCCAGCAGCTTAGATGCCAGGGGGCTGTTTTTT.